The sequence of this T cell receptor beta chain was determined in a study of T cell responses to AZD1222 COVID-19 vaccine. Study conclusions and caveats: Regions 160-218 and 743-854 held dominance among vaccine-associated CD4 TCRs, which spanned spike. White British people made up most donors, females outnumbered males, and clonal diversity was possibly underestimated.

The table came from immunoSEQ multiplex PCR; TCRdb's copy has only in-frame clones and leaves some out. The sample contains approximately 130,000 clones, 88% of which appear only once. CDR1 and CDR2 from the germline V gene are SGDLS and YYNGEE. The ends were cut back, 0 bases at V and 0 bases at J, with 10 bases in the middle. The CDR3 is made up of 15 amino acids. As regards this clone: The antigen remains unidentified.

The genes are TRBV9 and TRBJ2-7; D uncertain. This TCR was recovered from an adult who received the AZD1222 COVID-19 vaccine. The source material was peripheral blood, sampled 28 days after the second AZD1222 dose. In DNA form, the CDR3 reads TGTGCCAGCAGCGTAGGTCCGGGCTCCTCCTACGAGCAGTACTTC. The encoded protein is CASSVGPGSSYEQYF. The whole variable domain, remainder taken from reference TRBV9 and TRBJ2-7, is DSGVTQTPKHLITATGQRVTLRCSPRSGDLSVYWYQQSLDQGLQFLIQYYNGEERAKGNILERFSAQQFPDLHSELNLSSLELGDSALYFCASSVGPGSSYEQYFGPGTRLTVT.